Below, 21 T cell receptor beta chains from the same sample are listed, as sequenced in a study of T cells in tuberculosis. Sequencing was performed with immunoSEQ multiplex PCR; in TCRdb, only in-frame clones are kept and a portion is missing. The top ten clones hold roughly 9% of a sample with about 24,000 clones, around 95% of them seen once. The sequenced sample was PBMCs. Source of these receptors: a donor between 10 and 35 years old with latent tuberculosis or without tuberculosis infection.

This sequence joins TRBV7-6 and TRBJ2-3; tentative D call: TRBD2 (5 bases). The CDR3 has 12 amino acids. Germline CDR1 is SGHVS and CDR2 is FNYEAQ. V lost 5 bases to trimming and J lost 6 bases, with 9 bases between them. The CDR3 nucleotides are TGTGCCAGCAGCCCCACGGGGGATACGCAGTATTTT. Translating gives CASSPTGDTQYF.

The chain uses TRBV5-4 and TRBJ2-5, with 13 bases identical to TRBD2. V lost 4 bases to trimming and J lost 1 base; unmatched junction nucleotides: 10. This CDR3 region has 18 residues. Germline values: CDR1 SGHNT, CDR2 YYREEE (reference sequence). The CDR3 region is CASSTQGRLAGGQETQYF. The CDR3 nucleotides are TGTGCCAGCAGCACACAAGGCAGACTAGCGGGGGGCCAAGAGACCCAGTACTTC. The entire variable domain, with the rest obtained from reference TRBV5-4 and TRBJ2-5, is as follows: ETGVTQSPTHLIKTRGQQVTLRCSSQSGHNTVSWYQQALGQGPQFIFQYYREEENGRGNFPPRFSGLQFPNYSSELNVNALELDDSALYLCASSTQGRLAGGQETQYFGPGTRLLVL.

This rearrangement joins TRBV2 to TRBJ1-1, with unresolved D. The V end lost 6 bases, the J end lost 4 bases, and 12 bases lay between the germline ends. CDR1 is SNHLY and CDR2 is FYNNEI in the germline V gene. The length of the CDR3 is 13 residues. The CDR3 coding sequence is TGTGCCAGCAGGACCAAGGGAGTCACTGAAGCTTTCTTT. It yields the protein CASRTKGVTEAFF.

V usage is TRBV4-1 and J usage is TRBJ1-3; D is unclear. Germline CDR1 MGHRA, CDR2 YSYEKL. This CDR3 has 16 amino acids. V was trimmed by 4 bases and J by 0 bases, leaving 13 bases between them. CDR3 region: CASSPILRVSGNTIYF. DNA of the CDR3: TGCGCCAGCAGCCCTATCCTTCGGGTCTCTGGAAACACCATATATTTT.

This chain joins TRBV2 and TRBJ2-3; D might be TRBD1 (5 bases). V was pared by 4 bases and J by 2 bases, with 7 bases between. The CDR3 runs to 13 residues. Germline-derived CDR1 and CDR2 are SNHLY and FYNNEI. CDR3 amino acids: CASSVGPTDTQYF. The CDR3 DNA reads TGTGCCAGCAGTGTGGGGCCCACAGATACGCAGTATTTT.

This chain connects TRBV2 to TRBJ1-1, with TRBD1 matching 9 bases. CDR1 SNHLY and CDR2 FYNNEI come from the germline V gene. With V trimmed by 8 bases and J by 4 bases, 5 bases remained unmatched. CDR3 size: 13 residues. The CDR3 DNA is TGTGCCAGCGTAAGACAGGGGGGCACTGAAGCTTTCTTT. This codes for CASVRQGGTEAFF.

The gene calls are TRBV19 and TRBJ1-2; TRBD1 is a possible D gene (5 bases). V was pared by 2 bases and J by 4 bases, with 14 bases between. Germline V gene sequence: CDR1 LNHDA, CDR2 SQIVND (reference sequence). This CDR3 region has 15 residues. CDR3 in amino acids: CASSIPGQDTYGYTF. In DNA form, the CDR3 reads TGTGCCAGTAGTATACCAGGGCAAGATACCTATGGCTACACCTTC.

The V and J genes are TRBV7-2 and TRBJ1-1; possible D gene TRBD1, 5 bases. Trimming cost V 3 bases and J 0 bases, with 14 bases left between them. CDR3 length: 16 amino acids. Germline loops: CDR1 SGHTA, CDR2 FQGNSA. CDR3 DNA: TGTGCCAGCAGCTTCGGACACACGAAATTGAACACTGAAGCTTTCTTT. Translation gives CASSFGHTKLNTEAFF. The variable domain in full, with the rest retrieved from reference TRBV7-2 and TRBJ1-1, is GAGVSQSPSNKVTEKGKDVELRCDPISGHTALYWYRQSLGQGLEFLIYFQGNSAPDKSGLPSDRFSAERTGGSVSTLTIQRTQQEDSAVYLCASSFGHTKLNTEAFFGQGTRLTVV.

This chain joins TRBV2 and TRBJ1-2, with TRBD1 as a possible D gene (5 bases). Germline lookup yields CDR1 SNHLY and CDR2 FYNNEI. The ends were cut back, 8 bases at V and 4 bases at J, with 14 bases in the middle. The CDR3 loop spans 13 amino acids. CDR3 bases: TGTGCCAGCCGCCAGGCAGGGCGCTATGGCTACACCTTC. The encoded protein is CASRQAGRYGYTF.

The genes are TRBV9 and TRBJ1-1; 11 bases are shared with TRBD1. Germline V CDR1 and CDR2: SGDLS, YYNGEE. There are 13 residues in the CDR3. With 3 bases clipped from V and 9 bases from J, the junction kept 4 bases outside the gene matches. The CDR3 loop is CASSEGTGGKAFF. CDR3 DNA: TGTGCCAGCAGCGAGGGGACAGGGGGAAAAGCTTTCTTT.

The rearrangement links TRBV6-5 to TRBJ2-7; no definite D call. The CDR3 totals 13 residues. The germline V gene encodes CDR1 MNHEY and CDR2 SVGAGI. The V end was cut by 8 bases, the J end by 0 bases, with 11 bases between. The CDR3 nucleotides are TGTGCCAGCCGACACCCGAGCTCCTACGAGCAGTACGTC. Translation gives CASRHPSSYEQYV.

The rearrangement joins TRBV18 to TRBJ1-1; 12 nucleotides line up with TRBD1. CDR1 is KGHSH, CDR2 LQKENI, per germline. CDR3 length equals 18 residues. V lost 3 bases, J lost 1 base, and 9 bases stayed unmatched. The DNA of the CDR3 is TGTGCCAGCTCACCTCCCTTGGGGACAGGGGGCAAGAACACTGAAGCTTTCTTT. It specifies CASSPPLGTGGKNTEAFF.

DNA of the CDR3: TGTGCCAGCAGGATAGCGGGGGGGCCTTTGAATGAGCAGTTCTTC. Translating it yields CASRIAGGPLNEQFF. The chain carries TRBV5-6 and TRBJ2-1, with 11 bases matching TRBD2. Germline CDR1 SGHDT, CDR2 YYEEEE. After removal of 5 bases from V and 7 bases from J, the junction contained 8 bases not matched to a gene. The CDR3 has 15 amino acids.

The chain carries TRBV5-1 and TRBJ2-6; D is unclear. CDR3 length equals 16 residues. In germline, CDR1 is SGHRS, CDR2 YFSETQ. Trimming took off 7 bases at V and 0 bases at J, with 14 bases between the two ends. The DNA for the CDR3 is TGCGCCAGCGCCGGCGGATTAGGCTCTGGGGCCAACGTCCTGACTTTC. Encoded protein: CASAGGLGSGANVLTF.

This chain joins TRBV4-1 and TRBJ2-1, with D tentatively TRBD1 (6 bases). Looked up from germline, CDR1 is MGHRA and CDR2 is YSYEKL. The CDR3 covers 15 residues. With 1 base removed from V and 6 bases from J, the gap between germline ends came to 13 bases. The CDR3 region has the DNA TGCGCCAGCAGCCAAGGGACAGACTACCGCAATGAGCAGTTCTTC. Protein sequence: CASSQGTDYRNEQFF.

The chain employs TRBV12-2 and TRBJ1-2. TRBV12-2 is annotated as a pseudogene. CDR3 length equals 19 residues. The CDR3 nucleotides are TGTGCAAGTCGCTTAGCGCCTGTACGCGCCACTAAACCTAACTATGGCTACACCTTC. Its translation is CASRLAPVRATKPNYGYTF.

The rearrangement uses TRBV5-5 and TRBJ1-1; D is unresolved. This CDR3 is built from 13 residues. Trimming cost V 4 bases and J 5 bases, with 12 bases left between them. Germline V CDR1 and CDR2: SGHKS, YYEKEE (reference sequence). CDR3 coding DNA: TGTGCCAGCAGCCCTATTCTCGGGACTGAAGCTTTCTTT. It is translated as CASSPILGTEAFF.

The J gene is TRBJ2-1, the V gene TRBV15, with unresolved D. The germline gives CDR1 LNHNV, CDR2 YYDKDF (reference sequence). CDR3 size: 12 residues. The V gene lost 7 bases and the J gene lost 7 bases, with 11 bases spanning the gap. DNA for the CDR3: TGTGCCACCAACACGGTCGGGAATGAGCAGTTCTTC. This translates into CATNTVGNEQFF.

The J gene is TRBJ1-6, the V gene TRBV6-6; D might be TRBD1 (5 bases). CDR3 size: 14 residues. V lost 6 bases and J 3 bases, leaving 9 bases between the germline ends. CDR1 is MNHNY, CDR2 SVGAGI, per germline (reference sequence). Written as DNA, the CDR3 is TGTGCCAGCAGAACAGGAGACTATAATTCACCCCTCCACTTT. Its protein product is CASRTGDYNSPLHF.

The V call is TRBV6-1, the J call TRBJ1-2; D unclear. The CDR3 length is 16 residues. V lost 3 bases and J 8 bases, leaving 22 bases between the germline ends. Germline assignment: CDR1 MNHNS and CDR2 SASEGT. The CDR3 DNA follows: TGTGCCAGCAGTGACCCGAAATTCGCGACTCTCGGGGGCTACACCTTC. Residues: CASSDPKFATLGGYTF.

The J gene is TRBJ1-1, the V gene TRBV5-6; 7 bases agree with TRBD1. Germline V gene lookup returns CDR1 SGHDT and CDR2 YYEEEE. CDR3 length equals 15 residues. J was trimmed by 3 bases and V by 0 bases; bases with no gene match: 5. CDR3 DNA sequence: TGTGCCAGCAGCTTGGAATGGCAGGGGGACACTGAAGCTTTCTTT. It specifies CASSLEWQGDTEAFF.